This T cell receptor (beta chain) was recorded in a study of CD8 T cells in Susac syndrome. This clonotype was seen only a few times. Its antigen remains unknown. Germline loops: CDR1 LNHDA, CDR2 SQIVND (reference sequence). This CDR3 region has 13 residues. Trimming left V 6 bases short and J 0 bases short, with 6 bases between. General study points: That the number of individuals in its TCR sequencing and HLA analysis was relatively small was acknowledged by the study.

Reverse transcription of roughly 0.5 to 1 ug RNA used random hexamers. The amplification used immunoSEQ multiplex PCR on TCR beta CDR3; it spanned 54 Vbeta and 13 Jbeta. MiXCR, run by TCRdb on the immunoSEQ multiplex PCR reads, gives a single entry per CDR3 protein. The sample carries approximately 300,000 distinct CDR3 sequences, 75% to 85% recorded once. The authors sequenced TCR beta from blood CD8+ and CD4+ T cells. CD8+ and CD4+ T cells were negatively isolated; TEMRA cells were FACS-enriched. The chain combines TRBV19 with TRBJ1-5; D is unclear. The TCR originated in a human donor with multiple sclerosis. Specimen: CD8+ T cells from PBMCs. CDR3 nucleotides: TGTGCCAGTAGGGAGTTTAGCAATCAGCCCCAGCATTTT. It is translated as CASREFSNQPQHF.